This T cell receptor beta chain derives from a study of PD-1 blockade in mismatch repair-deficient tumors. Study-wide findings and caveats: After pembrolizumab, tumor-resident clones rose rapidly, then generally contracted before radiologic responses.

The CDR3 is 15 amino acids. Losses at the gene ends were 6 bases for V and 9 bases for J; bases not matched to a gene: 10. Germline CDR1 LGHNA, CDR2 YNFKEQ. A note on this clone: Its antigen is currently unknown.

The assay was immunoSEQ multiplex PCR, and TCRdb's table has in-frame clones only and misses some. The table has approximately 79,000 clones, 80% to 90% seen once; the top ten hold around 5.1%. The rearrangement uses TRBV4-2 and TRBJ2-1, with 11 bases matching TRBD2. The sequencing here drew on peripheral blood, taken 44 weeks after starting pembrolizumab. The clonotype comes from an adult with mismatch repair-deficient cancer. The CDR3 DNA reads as TGTGCCAGCAGTCTTACCGGGACTAGCGGTACTGAGCAGTTCTTC. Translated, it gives CASSLTGTSGTEQFF.